These 3 T cell receptor beta chains were sequenced from one sample in a study of T cell responses to AZD1222 COVID-19 vaccine. This table comes from immunoSEQ multiplex PCR, and its TCRdb copy is limited to in-frame clones, with some not included. The table includes 150,000 to 200,000 clones, 90% detected once. The specimen comprised peripheral blood, sampled 28 days after the second AZD1222 dose. These receptors were taken from an adult who received the AZD1222 COVID-19 vaccine.

The rearrangement joins TRBV20-1 to TRBJ2-5, with a weak D call TRBD1 (5 bases). V was cut by 3 bases and J by 6 bases, with 14 bases left in between. Germline V lookup: CDR1 DFQATT, CDR2 SNEGSKA (reference sequence). The CDR3 consists of 13 residues. The CDR3 here is CSASPGQVKTQYF. The CDR3 DNA reads TGCAGTGCTAGTCCAGGGCAAGTCAAGACCCAGTACTTC.

The J gene is TRBJ2-5, the V gene TRBV10-1; 9 bases fit TRBD2. The CDR3 consists of 15 residues. Germline V gene sequence: CDR1 WNHNN, CDR2 SYGVQD (reference sequence). J was trimmed by 1 base and V by 3 bases; bases with no gene match: 3. The CDR3 region has the DNA TGCGCCAGCAGTGAAAGAGCGGGGGGCCAAGAGACCCAGTACTTC. This sequence encodes CASSERAGGQETQYF.

The chain combines TRBV19 with TRBJ1-5; D call uncertain. Trimming shortened V by 3 bases and J by 9 bases, and 15 bases separated the two germline ends. The CDR3 runs 14 residues. The germline gives CDR1 LNHDA, CDR2 SQIVND (reference sequence). For the CDR3, the DNA is TGTGCCAGTAGTATTGAGTGGTCTCAATCGCCCCAGCATTTT. This encodes CASSIEWSQSPQHF.